Sequencing of this T cell receptor (beta chain) was carried out in a study of cytomegalovirus exposure and HLA in healthy donors. Study findings and constraints: Several of the most significant clusters were apparently associated with common viral pathogens in a later analysis.

This CDR3 is built from 15 residues. V was cut by 2 bases and J by 7 bases, with 18 bases left in between. Germline V gives CDR1 MNHNY, CDR2 SVGAGI (reference sequence). PCR primers comprised 60 Vbeta and 13 Jbeta primers. The data were produced by immunoSEQ multiplex PCR, yet TCRdb's version contains in-frame clones alone and is incomplete. Among 90,000 to 120,000 clones, under 85% were seen once, and the ten largest hold roughly 4.2%. This clone was recorded only once. Its antigen remains unidentified. The sample was PBMCs. This chain connects TRBV6-6 to TRBJ2-7; D is uncertain. This receptor was taken from a male donor in good health and CMV-seronegative. The CDR3 coding sequence is TGTGCCAGCAGTTACCGCGTTATCGGTTCGAGGGAGCAGTACTTC. Amino acids: CASSYRVIGSREQYF.